These 8 T cell receptor beta chains share one sample of origin, sequenced in a study of OX40 agonist ivuxolimab in advanced cancers. Method: immunoSEQ multiplex PCR; TCRdb's copy keeps in-frame clones and lacks some. Among 55,000 to 70,000 clones listed, approximately 84% were seen once. The sequenced sample was CD4+ or CD8+ T cells sorted from blood, obtained in a trial of the OX40 agonist ivuxolimab. Receptors were obtained from an adult with an advanced solid tumor such as melanoma, head and neck, liver or kidney cancer.

J is TRBJ1-4 and V is TRBV5-1; 7 bases are a match to TRBD1. CDR1 and CDR2 (germline): SGHRS, YFSETQ. With 4 bases clipped from V and 4 bases from J, the junction kept 4 bases outside the gene matches. The CDR3 loop spans 14 amino acids. The CDR3 protein is CASSLGQLNEKLFF. DNA of the CDR3: TGCGCCAGCAGCCTGGGACAGCTTAATGAAAAACTGTTTTTT.

The V gene is TRBV6-4, the J gene TRBJ1-3; D gene unclear. The V and J ends lost 1 base and 4 bases respectively, with 11 bases between them. The CDR3 runs 15 residues. Per germline, CDR1 MRHNA and CDR2 SNTAGT. The CDR3 reads CASSDWVRRGNTIYF. The CDR3 DNA sequence: TGTGCCAGCAGTGACTGGGTCCGCAGGGGAAACACCATATATTTT.

J is TRBJ1-2 and V is TRBV6-6; no definite D call. Germline V lookup: CDR1 MNHNY, CDR2 SVGAGI (reference sequence). V was pared by 10 bases and J by 6 bases, with 12 bases between. The CDR3 has 11 residues. The CDR3 here is CAIGPPHGYTF. The CDR3 bases are TGTGCCATTGGGCCTCCCCATGGCTACACCTTC.

This chain links TRBV7-8 with TRBJ1-1, with D unresolved. Trimming removed 7 bases from V and 1 base from J, with 13 bases in between. This CDR3 has 14 amino acids. Germline CDR1 reads SGHVS; CDR2 reads FQNEAQ. In nucleotides, the CDR3 is TGTGCCAGCATGGTCGCATTGGGGAACACTGAAGCTTTCTTT. Translating gives CASMVALGNTEAFF.

This rearrangement joins TRBV7-2 to TRBJ2-3; 9 nucleotides agree with TRBD2. Germline CDR1 and CDR2: SGHTA and FQGNSA. V lost 5 bases, J lost 2 bases, and 2 bases stayed unmatched. The CDR3 sequence is 14 residues long. Written as DNA, the CDR3 is TGTGCCAGCAGCCGGGGACTAGCCACAGATACGCAGTATTTT. Its translation: CASSRGLATDTQYF.

The rearrangement links TRBV10-3 to TRBJ2-7; the match to TRBD2 covers 10 bases. V lost 9 bases and J lost 3; bases outside the gene matches: 11. The CDR3 contains 15 residues. The germline V gene has CDR1 ENHRY and CDR2 SYGVKD. The CDR3 is CAIRQTSGNIYEQYF. CDR3 coding DNA: TGTGCCATAAGGCAAACTAGCGGGAACATCTACGAGCAGTACTTC.

The V gene is TRBV4-2, the J gene TRBJ2-7; 12 bases are shared with TRBD2. Germline V lookup: CDR1 LGHNA, CDR2 YNFKEQ. The CDR3 consists of 15 residues. V was clipped by 4 bases and J by 2 bases; unmatched bases: 3. The CDR3: CASSPRLAGAYEQYF. The DNA for the CDR3 is TGTGCCAGCAGCCCACGACTAGCGGGAGCCTACGAGCAGTACTTC.

The CDR3 is CSTGTSRLPYNEQFF. CDR3 coding DNA: TGTTCCACGGGGACTAGCCGATTACCCTACAATGAGCAGTTCTTC. This chain links TRBV25-1 with TRBJ2-1, with TRBD2 matching over 9 bases. The germline V gene encodes CDR1 MGHDK and CDR2 SYGVNS. This CDR3 is built from 15 residues.